This T cell receptor beta chain was captured by sequencing in a study of T-cell reconstitution after alpha-beta-depleted transplantation in children. Findings and limits, study-wide: Some patients' high day-60 TCRbeta diversity was traced to surviving recipient T cells and thymic progenitors. Reportedly, roughly two months post-transplant, alpha-beta T cells arose from several hundred expanded graft clones. Newly produced T cells mostly accounted for T-cell counts and diversity one year post-transplant.

A few counts support this clonotype. Its antigen is not known. This CDR3 region has 19 residues. Trimming took 4 bases from V and 3 from J; bases not matched to a gene: 16. The germline V gene encodes CDR1 SNHLY and CDR2 FYNNEI. Unique molecular identifiers were incorporated when the TCRbeta library was constructed. TCRdb fed the PCR reads into MiXCR, producing one record per CDR3 protein. Among around 700,000 distinct CDR3 sequences listed, around 13% were seen once. The clonotype comes from a girl aged 2-10 years with congenital amegakaryocytic thrombocytopenia, due to receive a stem cell transplant. The specimen was PBMCs, collected before TCRalphabeta/CD19-depleted stem cell transplant. V gene TRBV2 combines with J gene TRBJ2-7; 12 nucleotides line up with TRBD2. The CDR3 DNA is TGTGCCAGCAGTGCGTTTTTAGGTCTAGCGGGAGGGCCGGTCTACGAGCAGTACTTC. It translates to CASSAFLGLAGGPVYEQYF.